This T cell receptor beta chain was sequenced during a study of blood T cell repertoires in COVID-19 (dated by TCRdb to 2019 to 2021). Background on the whole study: Samples from collaborators originated in the United States, Italy and Spain and spanned both the acute and convalescent phases of COVID-19. The material from the prospective study consisted of cDNA or gDNA derived from T cells, B-cell-depleted T cells, or PBMCs. The dataset comprised deeply sampled blood TCRbeta repertoires from subjects exposed to, actively infected with, or recovered from COVID-19. The repertoires were released in a freely available public database meant as a resource for research on the immune response to SARS-CoV-2. Samples came from the ongoing ImmuneRACE study (first 160 participants) plus 1,254 subjects from 6 global collaborators. The sample metadata nearly always contained a de-identified subject ID, COVID-19 status, age in years and sex. Where HLA class I and class II types were available, the types were taken from metadata supplied by the sample provider, not from assay-based typing. Overall study outcomes, separate from this receptor: Clinical and demographic metadata were provided uncurated, with the amount varying by source and participant.

The immunoSEQ Assay, a bias-controlled multiplex PCR, was used to amplify TCRbeta CDR3 regions from genomic DNA. As for the authors' bioinformatics: Nucleated cell counts per sample were estimated from amplification of reference gene primers within the assay. To quantify the absolute abundance of each unique TCRbeta CDR3 rearrangement, sequence reads were collapsed and filtered. For each sample, productive Simpson clonality was calculated as the square root of Simpson's diversity index across productive rearrangements. TCRdb mirrors the immuneACCESS table, restricted to in-frame sequences. Some clones are absent from its copies; in checked studies, under half trace to an unresolved V gene, and the reason for the others is unknown. The D gene and trimming were derived from the DNA, and the V and J assignments and clone size from that table. The sample has 140,000 to 150,000 clones on record, 75% to 90% of them singletons. The top ten clonotypes cover 3.5% of the sample.

To note about this clone: Its antigen has not been determined. Qualities for individual bases were not recorded, and no much larger clone is one base off.

V sheds 3 bases and J sheds 5 bases, leaving 20 bases between their ends. The CDR3, from cysteine to phenylalanine, totals 16 residues. Only the CDR3 portion is preserved as DNA: 48 bases, with reading frame beginning at the first base. In the germline V gene, CDR1 corresponds to LGHNA and CDR2 to YSLEER. A second Seattle source provided samples from volunteer blood donors who had recovered from COVID-19. Whole blood was collected in K2EDTA tubes by collaborating institutions according to the institutions' own protocols. Collaborator samples were shipped for TCRbeta analysis as frozen whole blood, isolated PBMCs, or DNA extracted from either sample type.

Sequencing was carried out using peripheral blood. The sequence joins TRBV4-3 to TRBJ2-7; the D segment could be TRBD2, given 5 matching bases. The sequence was collected from a man aged 65-85 years who had recovered from COVID-19. CDR3 region: CASSQNAGRSLNEQYF. DNA sequence: TGCGCCAGCAGCCAGAACGCGGGTAGGAGCCTGAACGAGCAGTACTTC.